The rows below give T cell receptor beta chains drawn from one sample of a study of cytomegalovirus exposure and HLA in healthy donors. The table came from immunoSEQ multiplex PCR; TCRdb's copy has only in-frame clones and leaves some out. The table includes about 160,000 clones, roughly 80% detected once. The sequenced sample consisted of PBMCs. The receptors shown here come from a female donor in good health and CMV-seronegative. Both conserved end residues are part of each CDR3. The order of the fields is D gene, J gene, V gene, clone size, CDR3 protein, CDR3 DNA. D genes are given only for firm matches. Some rows mark clone size as missing; the rest say once, few, many or name a class of expanded clone.

d_call: .
j_call: TRBJ1-4
v_call: TRBV14
clone_size: .
cdr3_aa: CASSHLNSEKLFF
cdr3_nt: TGTGCCAGCAGCCACCTAAATTCGGAAAAACTGTTTTTT

d_call: .
j_call: TRBJ1-1
v_call: TRBV30
clone_size: few
cdr3_aa: CCGGQDSTEAFF
cdr3_nt: TGTTGCGGGGGACAAGATTCCACTGAAGCTTTCTTT

d_call: TRBD1
j_call: TRBJ1-5
v_call: TRBV6-1
clone_size: once
cdr3_aa: CASKQGMDQPQHF
cdr3_nt: TGTGCCAGCAAACAGGGGATGGATCAGCCCCAGCATTTT

d_call: TRBD2
j_call: TRBJ2-1
v_call: TRBV19
clone_size: few
cdr3_aa: CASRSTSGRIREQFF
cdr3_nt: TGTGCCAGTAGGTCGACTAGCGGGAGAATTCGTGAGCAGTTCTTC

d_call: TRBD2
j_call: TRBJ2-7
v_call: TRBV7-3
clone_size: few
cdr3_aa: CASSYAGLAHEQYF
cdr3_nt: TGTGCCAGCAGTTATGCAGGACTAGCCCACGAGCAGTACTTC

d_call: TRBD2
j_call: TRBJ2-3
v_call: TRBV7-2
clone_size: .
cdr3_aa: CASSLDVASGRDTQYF
cdr3_nt: TGTGCCAGCAGCTTAGACGTGGCTAGCGGGCGGGATACGCAGTATTTT

d_call: .
j_call: TRBJ2-7
v_call: TRBV19
clone_size: few
cdr3_aa: CASSRGDSYEQYF
cdr3_nt: TGTGCCAGTAGTAGGGGGGACTCCTACGAGCAGTACTTC

d_call: TRBD2
j_call: TRBJ2-3
v_call: TRBV7-9
clone_size: .
cdr3_aa: CASSFPPGAGVSTDTQYF
cdr3_nt: TGTGCCAGCAGCTTTCCTCCCGGAGCGGGAGTGAGCACAGATACGCAGTATTTT

d_call: TRBD2
j_call: TRBJ2-1
v_call: TRBV19
clone_size: .
cdr3_aa: CASSIASGGHEQFF
cdr3_nt: TGTGCCAGTAGTATCGCTAGCGGGGGTCATGAGCAGTTCTTC

d_call: TRBD1
j_call: TRBJ2-2
v_call: TRBV6-5
clone_size: once
cdr3_aa: CASSYGTGWTGELFF
cdr3_nt: TGTGCCAGCAGTTACGGGACAGGGTGGACCGGGGAGCTGTTTTTT

d_call: TRBD2
j_call: TRBJ2-3
v_call: TRBV7-2
clone_size: .
cdr3_aa: CASSFGAGGTDTQYF
cdr3_nt: TGTGCCAGCAGCTTTGGAGCGGGGGGGACAGATACGCAGTATTTT

d_call: .
j_call: TRBJ2-7
v_call: TRBV18
clone_size: .
cdr3_aa: CASSPPSDPVSEQYF
cdr3_nt: TGTGCCAGCTCACCACCGAGCGACCCGGTCAGCGAGCAGTACTTC

d_call: .
j_call: TRBJ2-4
v_call: TRBV4-1
clone_size: .
cdr3_aa: CASSQRATSGQRNIQYF
cdr3_nt: TGCGCCAGCAGCCAGAGGGCCACCTCCGGGCAGAGAAACATTCAGTACTTC

d_call: TRBD1
j_call: TRBJ2-5
v_call: TRBV30
clone_size: .
cdr3_aa: CAWSKGARQETQYF
cdr3_nt: TGTGCCTGGAGTAAGGGGGCAAGGCAAGAGACCCAGTACTTC

d_call: TRBD2
j_call: TRBJ2-7
v_call: TRBV5-4
clone_size: .
cdr3_aa: CASSGGSSYEQYF
cdr3_nt: TGTGCCAGCTCGGGCGGGAGCTCCTACGAGCAGTACTTC

d_call: TRBD2
j_call: TRBJ2-1
v_call: TRBV6-1
clone_size: .
cdr3_aa: CASRLAGTNEQFF
cdr3_nt: TGTGCCAGCAGACTAGCGGGGACCAATGAGCAGTTCTTC

d_call: TRBD2
j_call: TRBJ2-5
v_call: TRBV2
clone_size: once
cdr3_aa: CASSAEGLAVKETQYF
cdr3_nt: TGTGCCAGCAGTGCAGAGGGACTAGCAGTGAAAGAGACCCAGTACTTC

d_call: TRBD1
j_call: TRBJ1-1
v_call: TRBV9
clone_size: .
cdr3_aa: CASSVDEGANTEAFF
cdr3_nt: TGTGCCAGCAGCGTAGACGAGGGGGCGAACACTGAAGCTTTCTTT

d_call: TRBD2
j_call: TRBJ2-1
v_call: TRBV5-1
clone_size: .
cdr3_aa: CASSSGGSGGNEQFF
cdr3_nt: TGCGCCAGCAGCTCCGGAGGTAGCGGGGGCAATGAGCAGTTCTTC

d_call: .
j_call: TRBJ2-7
v_call: TRBV5-5
clone_size: .
cdr3_aa: CASSLDRAYEQYF
cdr3_nt: TGTGCCAGCAGCTTGGACAGGGCATACGAGCAGTACTTC

d_call: TRBD1
j_call: TRBJ2-3
v_call: TRBV6-5
clone_size: .
cdr3_aa: CASSRDRGRDTQYF
cdr3_nt: TGTGCCAGCAGCAGGGACAGGGGGCGAGATACGCAGTATTTT

d_call: .
j_call: TRBJ1-1
v_call: TRBV5-6
clone_size: few
cdr3_aa: CASSFGLTAEAFF
cdr3_nt: TGTGCCAGCAGCTTTGGGTTAACAGCTGAAGCTTTCTTT

d_call: TRBD1
j_call: TRBJ1-1
v_call: TRBV6-5
clone_size: .
cdr3_aa: CASSYSGQTGPEAFF
cdr3_nt: TGTGCCAGCAGTTACTCCGGTCAGACAGGGCCCGAAGCTTTCTTT

d_call: .
j_call: TRBJ1-4
v_call: TRBV5-1
clone_size: few
cdr3_aa: CASSLGEGTNEKLFF
cdr3_nt: TGCGCCAGCAGCTTGGGAGAGGGTACTAATGAAAAACTGTTTTTT

d_call: .
j_call: TRBJ1-5
v_call: TRBV4-1
clone_size: .
cdr3_aa: CASSLRIGSRGDQPQHF
cdr3_nt: TGCGCCAGCAGCCTCCGAATCGGGTCCAGGGGAGATCAGCCCCAGCATTTT

d_call: .
j_call: TRBJ2-2
v_call: TRBV30
clone_size: .
cdr3_aa: CAWNRDTGELFF
cdr3_nt: TGTGCCTGGAACAGGGACACCGGGGAGCTGTTTTTT

d_call: .
j_call: TRBJ2-3
v_call: TRBV5-1
clone_size: once
cdr3_aa: CASSSIPGSADTQYF
cdr3_nt: TGCGCCAGCAGCTCTATTCCAGGGTCCGCAGATACGCAGTATTTT

d_call: TRBD1
j_call: TRBJ1-1
v_call: TRBV29-1
clone_size: .
cdr3_aa: CSARTRGWDEAFF
cdr3_nt: TGCAGCGCCCGGACCAGGGGGTGGGATGAAGCTTTCTTT

d_call: TRBD2
j_call: TRBJ2-7
v_call: TRBV18
clone_size: .
cdr3_aa: CASSLSTSGRYSYEQYF
cdr3_nt: TGTGCCAGCTCACTATCGACTAGCGGGAGATACTCCTACGAGCAGTACTTC

d_call: .
j_call: TRBJ2-7
v_call: TRBV30
clone_size: .
cdr3_aa: CAWSVPGGGYNYEQYF
cdr3_nt: TGTGCCTGGAGTGTACCTGGGGGGGGCTACAATTACGAGCAGTACTTC

d_call: TRBD1
j_call: TRBJ1-3
v_call: TRBV6-5
clone_size: .
cdr3_aa: CASSYSTGLNGNTIYF
cdr3_nt: TGTGCCAGCAGTTACTCGACAGGGTTAAATGGAAACACCATATATTTT

d_call: .
j_call: TRBJ2-7
v_call: TRBV12-5
clone_size: .
cdr3_aa: CASGTMPYEQYF
cdr3_nt: TGTGCTAGTGGGACTATGCCCTACGAGCAGTACTTC

d_call: TRBD1
j_call: TRBJ1-1
v_call: TRBV10-3
clone_size: .
cdr3_aa: CAISNRGEGTEAFF
cdr3_nt: TGTGCCATCAGTAACAGGGGGGAGGGCACTGAAGCTTTCTTT

d_call: .
j_call: TRBJ2-6
v_call: TRBV7-7
clone_size: .
cdr3_aa: CASSLAPAFSGANVLTF
cdr3_nt: TGTGCCAGCAGCTTAGCCCCAGCGTTCTCTGGGGCCAACGTCCTGACTTTC

d_call: .
j_call: TRBJ1-5
v_call: TRBV6-6
clone_size: .
cdr3_aa: CASSYKLTENNQPQHF
cdr3_nt: TGTGCCAGCAGTTACAAGTTGACAGAAAACAATCAGCCCCAGCATTTT

d_call: TRBD1
j_call: TRBJ1-3
v_call: TRBV7-9
clone_size: few
cdr3_aa: CASSPRTGRDTIYF
cdr3_nt: TGTGCCAGCAGCCCACGGACAGGGAGGGACACCATATATTTT

d_call: .
j_call: TRBJ1-1
v_call: TRBV6-5
clone_size: .
cdr3_aa: CASRKTGRTEAFF
cdr3_nt: TGTGCCAGCAGAAAAACAGGGAGAACTGAAGCTTTCTTT

d_call: .
j_call: TRBJ2-7
v_call: TRBV9
clone_size: .
cdr3_aa: CASSRQASSYEQYF
cdr3_nt: TGTGCCAGCAGCCGACAGGCCTCCTCCTACGAGCAGTACTTC

d_call: .
j_call: TRBJ1-5
v_call: TRBV6-1
clone_size: .
cdr3_aa: CASSEEPGVLTQPQHF
cdr3_nt: TGTGCCAGCAGTGAAGAACCGGGGGTACTAACTCAGCCCCAGCATTTT

d_call: .
j_call: TRBJ2-7
v_call: TRBV10-3
clone_size: .
cdr3_aa: CASRQDHGEQYF
cdr3_nt: TGTGCCTCAAGACAGGATCATGGCGAGCAGTACTTC

d_call: .
j_call: TRBJ2-1
v_call: TRBV18
clone_size: once
cdr3_aa: CASSPGQYDEQFF
cdr3_nt: TGTGCCAGCTCACCAGGACAGTACGATGAGCAGTTCTTC

d_call: TRBD2
j_call: TRBJ2-1
v_call: TRBV4-1
clone_size: .
cdr3_aa: CASSQGGIPSSYNEQFF
cdr3_nt: TGCGCCAGCAGCCAGGGGGGGATCCCGAGCTCCTACAATGAGCAGTTCTTC

d_call: .
j_call: TRBJ1-1
v_call: TRBV7-2
clone_size: .
cdr3_aa: CASSFIGGYDEAFF
cdr3_nt: TGTGCCAGCAGCTTTATCGGCGGGTATGATGAAGCTTTCTTT

d_call: TRBD1
j_call: TRBJ2-7
v_call: TRBV5-1
clone_size: .
cdr3_aa: CASSLGQGTGEQYF
cdr3_nt: TGCGCCAGCAGCTTAGGACAGGGGACGGGGGAGCAGTACTTC

d_call: .
j_call: TRBJ1-2
v_call: TRBV5-4
clone_size: .
cdr3_aa: CASSSTDSPREGYTF
cdr3_nt: TGTGCCAGCAGCTCGACGGACTCCCCGCGGGAGGGCTACACCTTC

d_call: TRBD1
j_call: TRBJ2-6
v_call: TRBV2
clone_size: few
cdr3_aa: CASRGQGGFSGANVLTF
cdr3_nt: TGTGCCAGCAGGGGACAGGGGGGCTTCTCTGGGGCCAACGTCCTGACTTTC